One sample yielded the 26 T cell receptor beta chains listed below, sequenced in a study of blood T cell repertoires in COVID-19. Here immunoSEQ multiplex PCR was the method, and the copy in TCRdb shows in-frame clones only, minus some. The sample contains 200,000 to 300,000 clones, nearly 85% of which appear only once. Sequencing input: peripheral blood. The source of these receptors is a human donor in a cohort sampled during active COVID-19.

The rearrangement uses TRBV6-5 and TRBJ2-7, with D uncertain. Between the trimmed V and J ends, which lost 0 bases and 2 bases, there was a span of 11 bases. Germline V gives CDR1 MNHEY, CDR2 SVGAGI. This CDR3 contains 15 residues. This CDR3 reads CASSYSSTQPYEQYF. CDR3 in DNA: TGTGCCAGCAGTTACTCCTCTACTCAACCCTACGAGCAGTACTTC.

The chain is built from TRBV3-1 (or the pseudogene TRBV3-2) and TRBJ1-1; D unresolved. With 1 base removed from V and 11 bases from J, the gap between germline ends came to 8 bases. The length of the CDR3 is 11 residues. The germline V gene encodes CDR1 LGHDT and CDR2 YNNKEL (reference sequence). CDR3 region: CASSQGAWAFF. The CDR3 region has the DNA TGTGCCAGCAGCCAAGGAGCCTGGGCTTTCTTT.

V gene TRBV9 combines with J gene TRBJ2-1; TRBD2 matches 11 bases. The CDR3 covers 14 residues. Germline assignment: CDR1 SGDLS and CDR2 YYNGEE. V was pared by 3 bases and J by 8 bases, with 4 bases of the junction left unmatched. Here the CDR3 DNA reads TGTGCCAGCAGCGGAACTAGCGGGGGACATGAGCAGTTCTTC. It specifies CASSGTSGGHEQFF.

This clone was seen a few times. The chain joins TRBV12-5 to TRBJ2-1, with TRBD2 as a possible D gene (5 bases). V was clipped by 3 bases and J by 8 bases, with 8 bases between them. Germline lookup yields CDR1 LGHNT and CDR2 FRNRAP. This CDR3 has 12 residues. The CDR3 region has the DNA TGTGCTAGTGGTTTCGGACTCGATGAGCAGTTCTTC. This translates into CASGFGLDEQFF.

The genes are TRBV10-2 and TRBJ1-6, with a possible D match to TRBD1 (5 bases). V was cut by 7 bases and J by 9 bases, with 13 bases left in between. The CDR3 is made up of 13 amino acids. In germline, CDR1 is WSHSY, CDR2 SAAADI. This CDR3 is CASTRGGGSPLHF. The CDR3 DNA reads as TGCGCCAGCACCCGAGGCGGGGGTTCACCCCTCCACTTT.

This clone has just a few counts. The gene calls are TRBV6-5 and TRBJ2-7, with 7 bases fitting TRBD2. Germline values: CDR1 MNHEY, CDR2 SVGAGI. This CDR3 has 15 amino acids. With V trimmed by 7 bases and J by 4 bases, 13 bases remained unmatched. Here the CDR3 DNA reads TGTGCCAGCAATCTATCCGGGAGGTGGTCTTACGAGCAGTACTTC. The encoded protein is CASNLSGRWSYEQYF.

V usage is TRBV18 and J usage is TRBJ2-3, with 10 bases fitting TRBD2. The CDR3 covers 17 residues. With 3 bases clipped from V and 0 bases from J, the junction kept 6 bases outside the gene matches. Germline V gene data show CDR1 as KGHSH and CDR2 as LQKENI. This CDR3 is CASSPLRLAGSTDTQYF. In DNA form, the CDR3 reads TGTGCCAGCTCACCCCTAAGACTAGCGGGCAGCACAGATACGCAGTATTTT.

This clone was observed once. V and J are TRBV5-6 and TRBJ2-5; the match to TRBD2 covers 10 bases. Germline CDR1 is SGHDT and CDR2 is YYEEEE. The CDR3 is 14 amino acids. Trimming removed 2 bases from V and 4 bases from J; junction bases left unmatched: 2. In DNA form, the CDR3 reads TGTGCCAGCAGCTTAGCGGGGGGGCGAGAGACCCAGTACTTC. Its translation is CASSLAGGRETQYF.

The genes are TRBV10-3 and TRBJ1-2; TRBD1 matches at 7 bases. Per the germline V gene, CDR1 is ENHRY and CDR2 is SYGVKD. Unmatched junction bases numbered 4, after V lost 2 bases and J lost 7 bases. CDR3 size: 13 residues. CDR3 in DNA: TGTGCCATCAGTGAGACAGGGGTAGGTGGCTACACCTTC. Protein: CAISETGVGGYTF.

The chain has TRBV6-5 and TRBJ2-1, with D unclear. Between the trimmed V and J ends, which lost 2 bases and 2 bases, there was a span of 13 bases. This CDR3 contains 16 residues. Looked up from germline, CDR1 is MNHEY and CDR2 is SVGAGI. The CDR3 coding sequence is TGTGCCAGCAGTTACCTGGTGGCGGATCCCTACAATGAGCAGTTCTTC. Its protein is CASSYLVADPYNEQFF.

The DNA of the CDR3 is TGTGCCAGCAGCCCCTTGGCGGGGGCCTTCTCTGGGGCCAACGTCCTGACTTTC. Amino acids: CASSPLAGAFSGANVLTF. The genes are TRBV4-2 and TRBJ2-6; D may be TRBD2 (7 bases). V lost 4 bases and J lost 0, with 16 bases in between. CDR1 is LGHNA, CDR2 YNFKEQ, per germline. The CDR3 loop spans 18 amino acids.

The rearrangement joins TRBV28 to TRBJ1-2; 7 nucleotides line up with TRBD1. Germline assignment: CDR1 MDHEN and CDR2 SYDVKM. This CDR3 has 15 amino acids. V shed 6 bases, J shed 1 base, and the junction held 8 bases outside the gene matches. The CDR3 DNA reads as TGTGCCAGCAGAAGGTCAGGGGGTGGTAACTATGGCTACACCTTC. Protein product: CASRRSGGGNYGYTF.

The chain has TRBV19 and TRBJ2-1, with a tentative D call TRBD1 (5 bases). Looked up from germline, CDR1 is LNHDA and CDR2 is SQIVND (reference sequence). Trimming took off 5 bases at V and 1 base at J, with 12 bases between the two ends. This CDR3 contains 15 residues. CDR3 protein: CASSSDSSSYNEQFF. CDR3 nucleotide sequence: TGTGCCAGTAGTTCAGACAGTTCGTCCTACAATGAGCAGTTCTTC.

The chain combines TRBV2 with TRBJ1-2; possible D gene TRBD1, 5 bases. The V gene's germline CDR1 is SNHLY and CDR2 FYNNEI. Trimming took off 5 bases at V and 0 bases at J, with 13 bases between the two ends. This CDR3 region has 15 residues. The CDR3 loop reads CASSQGITANYGYTF. The DNA of the CDR3 is TGTGCCAGCAGTCAGGGAATAACAGCTAACTATGGCTACACCTTC. The entire variable domain, with the rest obtained from reference TRBV2 and TRBJ1-2, is as follows: EPEVTQTPSHQVTQMGQEVILRCVPISNHLYFYWYRQILGQKVEFLVSFYNNEISEKSEIFDDQFSVERPDGSNFTLKIRSTKLEDSAMYFCASSQGITANYGYTFGSGTRLTVV.

The chain has TRBV18 and TRBJ2-1; TRBD2 matches at 7 bases. V was pared by 0 bases and J by 3 bases, with 2 bases of the junction left unmatched. This CDR3 comprises 15 residues. Per the germline V gene, CDR1 is KGHSH and CDR2 is LQKENI. The CDR3 sequence is CASSPPGLGYNEQFF. The CDR3 nucleotides read TGTGCCAGCTCACCACCCGGACTAGGCTACAATGAGCAGTTCTTC. The entire variable domain, with the rest obtained from reference TRBV18 and TRBJ2-1, is as follows: NAGVMQNPRHLVRRRGQEARLRCSPMKGHSHVYWYRQLPEEGLKFMVYLQKENIIDESGMPKERFSAEFPKEGPSILRIQQVVRGDSAAYFCASSPPGLGYNEQFFGPGTRLTVL.

V gene TRBV7-9 combines with J gene TRBJ2-1; unclear D gene. Germline V gives CDR1 SEHNR, CDR2 FQNEAQ (reference sequence). The CDR3 loop spans 12 amino acids. The ends were cut back, 0 bases at V and 7 bases at J, with 4 bases in the middle. This chain's CDR3 is CASSLAPNEQFF. The CDR3 coding sequence is TGTGCCAGCAGCTTAGCCCCGAATGAGCAGTTCTTC. Full variable domain (remainder filled in from reference TRBV7-9 and TRBJ2-1): DTGVSQNPRHKITKRGQNVTFRCDPISEHNRLYWYRQTLGQGPEFLTYFQNEAQLEKSRLLSDRFSAERPKGSFSTLEIQRTEQGDSAMYLCASSLAPNEQFFGPGTRLTVL.

The chain recombines TRBV7-8 with TRBJ1-6; no firm D call. V was trimmed by 2 bases and J by 5 bases, leaving 10 bases between them. Germline CDR1 SGHVS, CDR2 FQNEAQ. The CDR3 contains 15 residues. CDR3 DNA sequence: TGTGCCAGCAGCTTAAACGCACAAAATAATTCACCCCTCCACTTT. Translating it yields CASSLNAQNNSPLHF.

About this clone itself: The germline gene is not matched at one end of the junction; a read error may be the cause. V is TRBV7-9 and J is TRBJ1-5; D is unclear. Looked up from germline, CDR1 is SEHNR and CDR2 is FQNEAQ (reference sequence). CDR3 length equals 13 residues. CDR3 loop: CASSLGSGSPHLF. The CDR3 DNA follows: TGTGCCAGCAGCTTAGGGTCGGGGAGCCCTCACCTTTTT.

The genes are TRBV7-8 and TRBJ1-1, with D possibly being TRBD1 (6 bases). V lost 5 bases and J lost 0, with 10 bases in between. Per germline, CDR1 SGHVS and CDR2 FQNEAQ. The CDR3 sequence is 14 residues long. This CDR3 is CASSPRGLNTEAFF. The CDR3 coding sequence is TGTGCCAGCAGCCCCAGGGGTTTGAACACTGAAGCTTTCTTT.

The chain carries TRBV5-4 and TRBJ1-2, with 7 bases lining up with TRBD1. Germline V gene data show CDR1 as SGHNT and CDR2 as YYREEE (reference sequence). Trimming cost V 3 bases and J 8 bases; bases outside gene matches: 10. The CDR3 consists of 14 residues. The CDR3 nucleotides are TGTGCCAGCAGCTCCAGACAGGGAATGGGGGGCTACACCTTC. It translates to CASSSRQGMGGYTF.

This clone has only one observation. The chain employs TRBV6-5 and TRBJ2-5; unclear D gene. Trimming removed 6 bases from V and 5 bases from J, with 10 bases in between. The CDR3 loop spans 12 amino acids. Germline assignment: CDR1 MNHEY and CDR2 SVGAGI. For the CDR3, the DNA is TGTGCCAGCAGACACGGGTCGGAGACCCAGTACTTC. It is translated as CASRHGSETQYF.

The rearrangement joins TRBV6-5 to TRBJ2-3; 7 bases align to TRBD2. The CDR3 has 15 amino acids. CDR1 and CDR2 (germline): MNHEY, SVGAGI. V gave up 5 bases and J gave up 0 bases; unmatched junction bases: 5. CDR3 in amino acids: CASSRSGVSTDTQYF. The DNA for the CDR3 is TGTGCCAGCAGTCGGAGCGGGGTTAGCACAGATACGCAGTATTTT.

The chain uses TRBV9 and TRBJ1-2, with 7 positions matching TRBD1. Germline assignment: CDR1 SGDLS and CDR2 YYNGEE. The length of the CDR3 is 12 residues. V shed 3 bases and J 8 bases; nucleotides not matched to a gene: 4. For the CDR3, the DNA is TGTGCCAGCAGCGGCGGGACAGCCGGCTACACCTTC. This translates into CASSGGTAGYTF.

The DNA of the CDR3 is TGTGCCAGTAGTTTCAGGACAGGGGGTAATCAGCCCCAGCATTTT. Protein sequence: CASSFRTGGNQPQHF. V gene TRBV19 combines with J gene TRBJ1-5; TRBD1 aligns across 10 bases. Germline CDR1 is LNHDA and CDR2 is SQIVND (reference sequence). The CDR3 has 15 amino acids. The junction had 5 bases not matched to a gene; V was cut back by 5 bases and J by 4 bases.

V is TRBV9 and J is TRBJ2-3, with D hard to call. CDR3 length: 17 amino acids. Trimming stripped 0 bases from V and 0 bases from J, with 14 bases between. CDR1 is SGDLS, CDR2 YYNGEE, per germline. The CDR3 DNA follows: TGTGCCAGCAGCGTAGCCCCGTTAGCACCGAGCACAGATACGCAGTATTTT. Translated: CASSVAPLAPSTDTQYF. The entire variable domain, with the rest obtained from reference TRBV9 and TRBJ2-3, is as follows: DSGVTQTPKHLITATGQRVTLRCSPRSGDLSVYWYQQSLDQGLQFLIQYYNGEERAKGNILERFSAQQFPDLHSELNLSSLELGDSALYFCASSVAPLAPSTDTQYFGPGTRLTVL.

V gene TRBV9 combines with J gene TRBJ2-7; D possibly corresponds to TRBD1 (5 bases). V was pared by 1 base and J by 6 bases, with 20 bases between. Germline values: CDR1 SGDLS, CDR2 YYNGEE. The CDR3 is 16 residues long. CDR3 loop: CASSVSANGAAREQYF. CDR3 nucleotides: TGTGCCAGCAGCGTAAGCGCAAATGGGGCGGCCCGCGAGCAGTACTTC.